The 5 T cell receptor beta chains in this list originate from one sample, sequenced in a study of cytomegalovirus exposure and HLA in healthy donors. It was with 60 Vbeta and 13 Jbeta primers that the PCR ran. The protocol was immunoSEQ multiplex PCR, while the TCRdb copy is restricted to in-frame clones and leaves out a portion. The table has 85,000 to 100,000 clones, about nine tenths seen once. Sequenced input: PBMCs. The receptors stem from a man aged 30-40 years in good health and CMV-seropositive.

The chain couples TRBV28 to TRBJ2-7; 11 bases align to TRBD2. CDR1 and CDR2 from the germline V gene are MDHEN and SYDVKM. Trimming removed 5 bases from V and 3 bases from J; junction bases left unmatched: 9. The CDR3 runs 16 residues. The CDR3 region has the DNA TGTGCCAGCAGTCCACCCGGGACTAGCGGCTTCTACGAGCAGTACTTC. It specifies CASSPPGTSGFYEQYF.

The chain links TRBV7-9 to TRBJ1-2; D remains ambiguous. Trimming stripped 1 base from V and 4 bases from J, with 10 bases between. The CDR3 runs to 14 residues. In germline, CDR1 is SEHNR, CDR2 FQNEAQ (reference sequence). This CDR3 is CASSLDLRSYGYTF. CDR3 in DNA: TGTGCCAGCAGCTTAGACCTACGGAGCTATGGCTACACCTTC.

The chain couples TRBV19 to TRBJ1-2; the match to TRBD1 covers 10 bases. This CDR3 is built from 13 residues. The germline V gene encodes CDR1 LNHDA and CDR2 SQIVND (reference sequence). V lost 7 bases and J lost 8; bases outside the gene matches: 7. In nucleotides, the CDR3 is TGTGCCAGTACTGGACAGGGGGTCGCGGGCTACACCTTC. It codes for CASTGQGVAGYTF.

V usage is TRBV4-1 and J usage is TRBJ2-2; 12 bases agree with TRBD2. J lost 5 bases, V lost 3 bases, and 7 bases had no gene match. Per germline, CDR1 MGHRA and CDR2 YSYEKL. CDR3 length: 17 residues. DNA for the CDR3: TGCGCCAGCAGCCACGTACTAGCGGGAGGCCGTACCGGGGAGCTGTTTTTT. Amino acid sequence: CASSHVLAGGRTGELFF.

The chain employs TRBV5-1 and TRBJ1-2, with D possibly being TRBD1 (6 bases). V lost 6 bases and J 3 bases, leaving 24 bases between the germline ends. Germline lookup yields CDR1 SGHRS and CDR2 YFSETQ. This CDR3 region has 17 residues. The CDR3 loop reads CASNLGATLGRDYGYTF. CDR3 sequence (DNA): TGCGCCAGCAACCTGGGGGCCACACTGGGTCGGGACTATGGCTACACCTTC.